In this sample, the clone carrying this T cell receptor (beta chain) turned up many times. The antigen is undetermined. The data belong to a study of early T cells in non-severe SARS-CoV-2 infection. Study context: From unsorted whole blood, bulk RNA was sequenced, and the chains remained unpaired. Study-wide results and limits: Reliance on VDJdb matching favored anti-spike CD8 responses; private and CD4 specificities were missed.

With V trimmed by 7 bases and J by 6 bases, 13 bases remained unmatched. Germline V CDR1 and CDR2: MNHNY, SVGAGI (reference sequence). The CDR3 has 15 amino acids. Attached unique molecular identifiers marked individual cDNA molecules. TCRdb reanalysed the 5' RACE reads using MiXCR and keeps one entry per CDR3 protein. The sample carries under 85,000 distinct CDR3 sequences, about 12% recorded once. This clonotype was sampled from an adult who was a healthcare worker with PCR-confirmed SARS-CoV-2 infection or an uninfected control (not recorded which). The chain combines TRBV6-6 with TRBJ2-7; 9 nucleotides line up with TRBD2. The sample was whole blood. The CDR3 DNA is TGTGCCAGCACAGAAACCGGGACTAGCTTTTCCGAGCAGTACTTC. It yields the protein CASTETGTSFSEQYF.